This T cell receptor (beta chain) stems from a study of early T cells in non-severe SARS-CoV-2 infection. In the study overall: The input, bulk RNA from unsorted whole blood, was sequenced, and chains were unpaired. General study points: A preference for anti-spike CD8 responses marked VDJdb matching, which missed private and CD4 specificities.

cDNA molecules, individually, were tagged with unique molecular identifiers. A single record per CDR3 protein comes from TCRdb applying MiXCR to the 5' RACE reads. The data show roughly 46,000 distinct CDR3 sequences, around 7% seen once. This clonotype was recorded a few times. As yet, its antigen is unknown. Per the germline V gene, CDR1 is SEHNR and CDR2 is FQNEAQ (reference sequence). V was clipped by 9 bases and J by 3 bases, with 12 bases between them. This CDR3 spans 12 amino acids. The TCR comes from an adult who was a healthcare worker with PCR-confirmed SARS-CoV-2 infection or an uninfected control (not recorded which). The sample consisted of whole blood. The gene calls are TRBV7-9 and TRBJ2-7; D is tentatively TRBD1 or TRBD2 (5 bases each). The CDR3 reads CASHGDDYEQYF. The DNA of the CDR3 is TGTGCCAGTCATGGGGACGACTACGAGCAGTACTTC. Together with reference TRBV7-9 and TRBJ2-7, the CDR3 gives the full variable domain: DTGVSQNPRHKITKRGQNVTFRCDPISEHNRLYWYRQTLGQGPEFLTYFQNEAQLEKSRLLSDRFSAERPKGSFSTLEIQRTEQGDSAMYLCASHGDDYEQYFGPGTRLTVT.